Shown below are 30 T cell receptor beta chains from a single sample sequenced in a study of blood T cell repertoires in COVID-19. This table comes from immunoSEQ multiplex PCR, and its TCRdb copy is limited to in-frame clones, with some not included. The data hold approximately 250,000 clones, with around nine tenths observed a single time. The source material was peripheral blood. Source of these receptors: a man aged 25 to 40 with COVID-19, enrolled during active disease.

V is TRBV5-5 and J is TRBJ2-4; a possible D gene is TRBD1 (6 bases). Germline V gene data show CDR1 as SGHKS and CDR2 as YYEKEE (reference sequence). V was shortened by 5 bases and J by 5 bases, with 11 bases between the two germline ends. The CDR3 length is 13 residues. CDR3: CASSTEGENIQYF. The CDR3, as DNA: TGTGCCAGCAGTACCGAGGGGGAAAACATTCAGTACTTC. The full variable domain, completed using reference TRBV5-5 and TRBJ2-4, is DAGVTQSPTHLIKTRGQQVTLRCSPISGHKSVSWYQQVLGQGPQFIFQYYEKEERGRGNFPDRFSARQFPNYSSELNVNALLLGDSALYLCASSTEGENIQYFGAGTRLSVL.

This sequence joins TRBV11-2 and TRBJ2-1; 15 bases are shared with TRBD2. J was trimmed by 4 bases and V by 7 bases; bases with no gene match: 5. Per germline, CDR1 SGHAT and CDR2 FQNNGV. The CDR3 covers 16 residues. The CDR3 here is CASTRTSGGDYNEQFF. CDR3 nucleotides: TGTGCCAGCACCCGGACTAGCGGGGGGGATTACAATGAGCAGTTCTTC. The whole variable domain, remainder taken from reference TRBV11-2 and TRBJ2-1, is EAGVAQSPRYKIIEKRQSVAFWCNPISGHATLYWYQQILGQGPKLLIQFQNNGVVDDSQLPKDRFSAERLKGVDSTLKIQPAKLEDSAVYLCASTRTSGGDYNEQFFGPGTRLTVL.

The chain has TRBV28 and TRBJ1-1; D uncertain. CDR1 is MDHEN, CDR2 SYDVKM, per germline. V was cut by 5 bases and J by 0 bases, with 10 bases left in between. The CDR3 extends over 14 amino acids. The CDR3 DNA follows: TGTGCCAGCAGTGTTTCACACATGAACACTGAAGCTTTCTTT. It encodes CASSVSHMNTEAFF.

CDR3 DNA sequence: TGTGCCAGCAGTTACTCCCCCCTGTTGAATTCACCCCTCCACTTT. It specifies CASSYSPLLNSPLHF. The chain is built from TRBV6-5 and TRBJ1-6; no firm D call. Germline V gene data show CDR1 as MNHEY and CDR2 as SVGAGI. The CDR3 loop spans 15 amino acids. V lost 0 bases to trimming and J lost 7 bases, with 10 bases between them.

This chain connects TRBV12-3 or TRBV12-4 to TRBJ2-3, with a weak D call TRBD1 (6 bases). Trimming stripped 6 bases from V and 7 bases from J, with 8 bases between. The CDR3 has 11 residues. The CDR3 DNA is TGTGCCAGCAGGCAGGGGAATACGCAGTATTTT. The encoded protein is CASRQGNTQYF.

The J gene is TRBJ1-6, the V gene TRBV6-5, with 8 bases lining up with TRBD1. Germline values: CDR1 MNHEY, CDR2 SVGAGI. Trimming at V came to 2 bases and at J to 10 bases, leaving 4 bases not matched to a gene. This CDR3 is built from 14 residues. This chain's CDR3 is CASSYKDRVSPLHF. The CDR3 DNA sequence: TGTGCCAGCAGTTACAAGGACAGGGTCTCACCCCTCCACTTT.

On this clone itself: The identical CDR3 is also encoded by other nucleotide sequences in the sample. The gene calls are TRBV5-1 and TRBJ1-1; D call uncertain. Germline values: CDR1 SGHRS, CDR2 YFSETQ. This CDR3 region has 13 residues. Trimming cost V 0 bases and J 2 bases, with 5 bases left between them. CDR3 bases: TGCGCCAGCAGCTTGGGAGGAAACACTGAAGCTTTCTTT. As protein: CASSLGGNTEAFF.

V and J are TRBV5-4 and TRBJ2-3; possibly TRBD2 for D (6 bases). The CDR3 contains 16 residues. The germline V gene has CDR1 SGHNT and CDR2 YYREEE (reference sequence). Trimming removed 5 bases from V and 1 base from J, with 17 bases in between. The CDR3 DNA reads TGTGCCAGCAGGTCCGGACTATCGGGGGGCACAGATACGCAGTATTTT. Protein sequence: CASRSGLSGGTDTQYF.

The chain has TRBV14 and TRBJ1-6; unclear D gene. V was cut by 6 bases and J by 7 bases, with 16 bases left in between. Germline loops: CDR1 SGHDN, CDR2 FVKESK. The CDR3 is made up of 15 amino acids. CDR3 residues: CASSPRIGGNSPLHF. CDR3 DNA sequence: TGTGCCAGCAGTCCAAGGATAGGCGGAAATTCACCCCTCCACTTT.

V usage is TRBV30 and J usage is TRBJ1-1, with TRBD1 matching 8 bases. The CDR3 totals 12 residues. Germline CDR1 reads GTSNPN; CDR2 reads SVGIG (reference sequence). Trimming at V came to 8 bases and at J to 1 base, leaving 3 bases not matched to a gene. DNA for the CDR3: TGTGCCCTAGACAGGGGGAACACTGAAGCTTTCTTT. Amino acid sequence: CALDRGNTEAFF.

This chain links TRBV30 with TRBJ2-1; 8 bases map to TRBD2. The CDR3 length is 15 residues. The V segment lost 0 bases and the J segment 8 bases; nucleotides outside the gene matches: 9. The germline gives CDR1 GTSNPN, CDR2 SVGIG (reference sequence). The CDR3 bases are TGTGCCTGGAGTGTGGAGCGGGGGCCCCGGGATGAGCAGTTCTTC. Its translation is CAWSVERGPRDEQFF.

The gene calls are TRBV19 and TRBJ1-1; 10 bases match TRBD1. This CDR3 comprises 16 residues. The germline V gene has CDR1 LNHDA and CDR2 SQIVND (reference sequence). V trimming: 0 bases; J trimming: 5 bases; junction bases outside the gene matches: 6. The CDR3 coding sequence is TGTGCCAGTAGTATAGATCAGGACAGGGGGTGGACTGAAGCTTTCTTT. This codes for CASSIDQDRGWTEAFF. Based on the CDR3 plus reference TRBV19 and TRBJ1-1, the full variable domain is DGGITQSPKYLFRKEGQNVTLSCEQNLNHDAMYWYRQDPGQGLRLIYYSQIVNDFQKGDIAEGYSVSREKKESFPLTVTSAQKNPTAFYLCASSIDQDRGWTEAFFGQGTRLTVV.

CDR3 nucleotides: TGCGCCAGCAACGACGACGACAGAAACCAGGGGGGCTACACCTTC. Amino acids: CASNDDDRNQGGYTF. The chain has TRBV5-1 and TRBJ1-2; tentatively, D is TRBD1 (6 bases). From germline, CDR1 is SGHRS and CDR2 YFSETQ. The CDR3 is 15 amino acids. V was cut by 6 bases and J by 8 bases, with 23 bases left in between. The whole variable domain, filled in from reference TRBV5-1 and TRBJ1-2, reads KAGVTQTPRYLIKTRGQQVTLSCSPISGHRSVSWYQQTPGQGLQFLFEYFSETQRNKGNFPGRFSGRQFSNSRSEMNVSTLELGDSALYLCASNDDDRNQGGYTFGSGTRLTVV.

Only a few counts were recorded for this clone. The chain combines TRBV19 with TRBJ1-5; 10 nucleotides match TRBD1. Germline CDR1 LNHDA, CDR2 SQIVND (reference sequence). The CDR3 runs to 18 residues. After removal of 3 bases from V and 0 bases from J, the junction contained 8 bases not matched to a gene. The CDR3 bases are TGTGCCAGTAGTATCCACCCGGGACAGGGGTATAGCAATCAGCCCCAGCATTTT. Its protein is CASSIHPGQGYSNQPQHF.

This clone was counted a single time. The chain uses TRBV13 and TRBJ2-7, with TRBD1 identical over 7 bases. V dropped 5 bases and J dropped 5; count of bases not matched to a gene: 9. The germline gives CDR1 PRHDT, CDR2 FYEKMQ (reference sequence). The CDR3 is made up of 14 amino acids. The CDR3 is CASSPRTGTNEQYF. In nucleotides, the CDR3 is TGTGCCAGCAGCCCCCGGACAGGTACGAACGAGCAGTACTTC.

The chain recombines TRBV18 with TRBJ1-1, with 10 bases matching TRBD1. This CDR3 has 15 residues. Germline CDR1 is KGHSH and CDR2 is LQKENI. V shed 2 bases, J shed 5 bases, and the junction held 5 bases outside the gene matches. For the CDR3, the DNA is TGTGCCAGCTCACCAAAAGACAGGGGGCTTACTGAAGCTTTCTTT. Its protein is CASSPKDRGLTEAFF.

The chain couples TRBV13 to TRBJ1-2, with 7 bases identical to TRBD1. Looked up from germline, CDR1 is PRHDT and CDR2 is FYEKMQ (reference sequence). This CDR3 comprises 16 residues. Unmatched junction bases numbered 8, after V lost 0 bases and J lost 4 bases. CDR3 amino acids: CASSLGRLGTAYGYTF. DNA of the CDR3: TGTGCCAGCAGCTTAGGCCGCTTAGGGACAGCCTATGGCTACACCTTC.

J is TRBJ1-6 and V is TRBV5-4; no definite D call. The CDR3 is 15 residues long. V was clipped by 6 bases and J by 0 bases, with 10 bases between them. In germline, CDR1 is SGHNT, CDR2 YYREEE (reference sequence). Written as DNA, the CDR3 is TGTGCCAGCAAACAGTACCCCTCCTATAATTCACCCCTCCACTTT. Translation gives CASKQYPSYNSPLHF.

The chain links TRBV21-1 to TRBJ1-2; TRBD1 is the table's D call, not checked against the DNA. TRBV21-1 is given as a pseudogene. The CDR3 has 12 residues. The CDR3 sequence: CASSSDRRGYTF. DNA for the CDR3: TGTGCCAGCAGCAGCGACAGGCGTGGCTACACCTTC.

The V call is TRBV5-6, the J call TRBJ2-2; TRBD1 matches 8 bases. Per the germline V gene, CDR1 is SGHDT and CDR2 is YYEEEE. This CDR3 contains 15 residues. V dropped 4 bases and J dropped 5; count of bases not matched to a gene: 7. In DNA form, the CDR3 reads TGTGCCAGCAGCCCAGGACAGGGTGTGACCGGGGAGCTGTTTTTT. This gives the protein CASSPGQGVTGELFF.

In nucleotides, the CDR3 is TGTGCCAGCAGCCCCCAGGGAAGGACAGGCACCGGCTACACCTTC. Protein sequence: CASSPQGRTGTGYTF. This sequence joins TRBV7-9 and TRBJ1-2, with 7 bases lining up with TRBD1. The CDR3 covers 15 residues. The V gene's germline CDR1 is SEHNR and CDR2 FQNEAQ (reference sequence). V shed 5 bases and J 8 bases; nucleotides not matched to a gene: 14.

The chain combines TRBV29-1 with TRBJ1-2; D possibly corresponds to TRBD1 (5 bases). CDR1 and CDR2 (germline): SQVTM, ANQGSEA. With 4 bases removed from V and 5 bases from J, the gap between germline ends came to 14 bases. This CDR3 region has 13 residues. The CDR3 bases are TGCAGCGTTGCTTCGGAGGGGTGGTATGGCTACACCTTC. Its protein product is CSVASEGWYGYTF.

Note on this clone: One end of the junction varies from germline; a read error may be responsible. V usage is TRBV6-1 and J usage is TRBJ1-4, with TRBD1 matching 7 bases. The CDR3 loop spans 17 amino acids. CDR1 and CDR2 (germline): MNHNS, SASEGT. The DNA of the CDR3 is TGTGCCAGCCGTGACAGGGCAGGGCTAGGGGGCAATGAAAAACTGTTTTTT. It specifies CASRDRAGLGGNEKLFF.

The CDR3 DNA sequence: TGTGCCAGCAGTTACAGCCCAGCGAGCACTGAAGCTTTCTTT. It encodes CASSYSPASTEAFF. The genes are TRBV6-5 and TRBJ1-1, with D uncertain. There are 14 residues in the CDR3. V shed 2 bases and J shed 4 bases, with 11 bases lying between them. Germline assignment: CDR1 MNHEY and CDR2 SVGAGI.

J is TRBJ1-3 and V is TRBV10-1, with D unresolved. Per the germline V gene, CDR1 is WNHNN and CDR2 is SYGVQD (reference sequence). This CDR3 region has 15 residues. Trimming left V 6 bases short and J 4 bases short, with 16 bases between. The CDR3 is CASRPRRNPGNTIYF. Written as DNA, the CDR3 is TGCGCCAGCAGACCCAGGAGGAATCCGGGAAACACCATATATTTT.

This CDR3 is CASRKRDRVVTEAFF. The CDR3 DNA reads TGTGCCAGCAGAAAGAGGGACAGGGTAGTCACTGAAGCTTTCTTT. V gene TRBV5-4 combines with J gene TRBJ1-1; 9 nucleotides line up with TRBD1. From germline, CDR1 is SGHNT and CDR2 YYREEE (reference sequence). The CDR3 is 15 amino acids. J lost 4 bases, V lost 5 bases, and 9 bases had no gene match. Variable domain in full (rest from reference TRBV5-4 and TRBJ1-1): ETGVTQSPTHLIKTRGQQVTLRCSSQSGHNTVSWYQQALGQGPQFIFQYYREEENGRGNFPPRFSGLQFPNYSSELNVNALELDDSALYLCASRKRDRVVTEAFFGQGTRLTVV.

This chain links TRBV9 with TRBJ1-6, with 8 bases fitting TRBD1. The V segment lost 1 base and the J segment 5 bases; nucleotides outside the gene matches: 2. Germline CDR1 and CDR2: SGDLS and YYNGEE. The CDR3 consists of 15 residues. This CDR3 reads CASSVQTGDNSPLHF. The DNA for the CDR3 is TGTGCCAGCAGCGTACAGACAGGGGATAATTCACCCCTCCACTTT.

CDR3 amino acids: CASSSGTGENEKLFF. CDR3 DNA sequence: TGCGCCAGCAGCTCTGGGACAGGGGAGAATGAAAAACTGTTTTTT. V and J are TRBV5-1 and TRBJ1-4, with 10 positions matching TRBD1. The CDR3 sequence is 15 residues long. Germline CDR1 reads SGHRS; CDR2 reads YFSETQ. The V gene end was trimmed by 3 bases and the J gene end by 5 bases; junction bases not matched to a gene: 4.

The chain employs TRBV3-1 (or the pseudogene TRBV3-2) and TRBJ1-5; 9 bases fit TRBD1. Looked up from germline, CDR1 is LGHDT and CDR2 is YNNKEL (reference sequence). V lost 0 bases and J lost 6; bases outside the gene matches: 3. The CDR3 spans 15 residues. The CDR3 sequence: CASSQDTTGGQPQHF. CDR3 in DNA: TGTGCCAGCAGCCAAGATACGACAGGGGGTCAGCCCCAGCATTTT.

The chain combines TRBV7-3 with TRBJ1-6; D gene uncertain. CDR3 length: 12 amino acids. Germline lookup yields CDR1 SGHTA and CDR2 FQGTGA. V dropped 5 bases and J dropped 9 bases, with 8 bases sitting between them. In DNA form, the CDR3 reads TGTGCCAGCAGCACCGGAGCTTCACCCCTCCACTTT. Translation: CASSTGASPLHF.